This T cell receptor beta chain comes out of a study of blood T cell repertoires in COVID-19. Overall study: Samples taken during acute and convalescent COVID-19 were collected in the United States, Italy and Spain.

There are 15 residues in the CDR3. Trimming took off 2 bases at V and 3 bases at J, with 11 bases between the two ends. Germline values: CDR1 SGDLS, CDR2 YYNGEE. Original analysis: It was from reference gene primer amplification that nucleated cell counts were estimated. Repertoires were generated with immunoSEQ multiplex PCR, while TCRdb's copy carries only in-frame clones and drops some. The D gene and trimming were derived from the DNA, and the V and J assignments and clone size from that table. The sample includes some 120,000 clones, about 84% of them seen just once. The rearrangement links TRBV9 to TRBJ2-2; D may be TRBD2 (7 bases). The sequence came from a woman aged 55-70 years with acute or convalescent COVID-19. The sample comprised peripheral blood. The CDR3 nucleotides read TGTGCCAGCAGCGTGGGGGGGCCCCACACCGGGGAGCTGTTTTTT. Its protein product is CASSVGGPHTGELFF.